The present T cell receptor (beta chain) was sequenced within a study of regulatory T cells in long-lasting Graves disease. Overall study findings and caveats: TRBV28, TRBJ1-2 and TRBJ2-5 were segments that persistent disease favored. Those with persistent disease had in common more public clonotypes (about 3,000) than new patients (more than 900). Newly diagnosed patients had higher TCR diversity than persistent Graves' patients did.

Specified time point: persistent/refractory GD, antithyroid drugs over 5 years with positive TRAb. Following extraction of RNA from PBMCs, that RNA was used to make the TCR library. Recruitment took place at an endocrinology department in Xi'an, China. From germline, CDR1 is SNHLY and CDR2 FYNNEI. With 2 bases removed from V and 8 bases from J, the gap between germline ends came to 12 bases. This CDR3 region has 13 residues. CDR3-region Arm-PCR and iRepertoire HTBI primers produced the TCR beta libraries. TCRdb used MiXCR to reprocess the multiplex PCR reads, holding one entry per CDR3 protein. This sample has about 340,000 distinct CDR3 sequences, with around 20% found just once. There are many counts of this clonotype. The antigen remains undetermined.

This chain uses TRBV2 with TRBJ1-2; unclear D gene. This specimen was peripheral blood mononuclear cells (PBMCs), taken when the disease was refractory, from a patient treated with antithyroid drugs. The clonotype comes from a female donor with Graves disease. CDR3 residues: CASSERQEVGYTF. Written as DNA, the CDR3 is TGTGCCAGCAGTGAACGTCAGGAAGTAGGCTACACCTTC.